A single sample is the source of the 6 T cell receptor beta chains below, sequenced in a study of monozygotic twins with inflammatory bowel disease. TCRdb reprocessed the 5' RACE reads, keeping one entry per CDR3 protein, no DNA. The sample holds around 450,000 distinct CDR3 sequences. Material: blood. These receptors all stem from a human donor with ulcerative colitis or Crohn's disease, or a healthy co-twin of an affected twin (not recorded which).

The V call is TRBV6-5, the J call TRBJ2-3. CDR3 length equals 14 residues. CDR1 is MNHEY and CDR2 is SVGAGI in the germline V gene. The CDR3 here is CASSYADGTDTQYF.

This chain joins TRBV20-1 and TRBJ2-3; the TCRdb call, TRBD1, lacks DNA for checking. The CDR3 sequence is 16 residues long. Per the germline V gene, CDR1 is DFQATT and CDR2 is SNEGSKA (reference sequence). This CDR3 reads CSARGDPDFRTDTQYF.

This chain joins TRBV7-2 and TRBJ2-6. The CDR3 loop spans 16 amino acids. CDR1 and CDR2 (germline): SGHTA, FQGNSA. CDR3 sequence reads: CASSLPGFSGANVLTF.

The rearrangement links TRBV19 to TRBJ1-1; TCRdb's D call, TRBD1, is unchecked because there is no DNA. The germline gives CDR1 LNHDA, CDR2 SQIVND (reference sequence). The CDR3 is made up of 15 amino acids. The CDR3 protein is CASSPRWTGSTEAFF.

The rearrangement joins TRBV7-3 to TRBJ1-5; as DNA is missing, the TRBD1 call by TCRdb cannot be tested. The CDR3 totals 15 residues. Germline lookup yields CDR1 SGHTA and CDR2 FQGTGA. CDR3 loop: CASSLMTGHNQPQHF.

The CDR3 loop is CSVEIGTPYNEQFF. This chain connects TRBV29-1 to TRBJ2-1. The CDR3 covers 14 residues. From germline, CDR1 is SQVTM and CDR2 ANQGSEA.